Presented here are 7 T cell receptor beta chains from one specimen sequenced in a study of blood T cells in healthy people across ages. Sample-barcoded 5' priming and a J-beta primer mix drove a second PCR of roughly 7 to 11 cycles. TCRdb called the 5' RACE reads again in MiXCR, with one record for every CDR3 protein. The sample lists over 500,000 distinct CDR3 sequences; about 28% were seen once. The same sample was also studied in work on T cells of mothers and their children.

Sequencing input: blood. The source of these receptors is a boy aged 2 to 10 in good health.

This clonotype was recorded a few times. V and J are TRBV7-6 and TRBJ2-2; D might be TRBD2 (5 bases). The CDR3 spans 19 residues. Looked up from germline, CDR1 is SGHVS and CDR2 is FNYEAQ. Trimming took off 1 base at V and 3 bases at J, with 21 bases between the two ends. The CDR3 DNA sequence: TGTGCCAGCAGCTTAGTTGTATTAAGACTAAAGGAATACACCGGGGAGCTGTTTTTT. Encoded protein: CASSLVVLRLKEYTGELFF.

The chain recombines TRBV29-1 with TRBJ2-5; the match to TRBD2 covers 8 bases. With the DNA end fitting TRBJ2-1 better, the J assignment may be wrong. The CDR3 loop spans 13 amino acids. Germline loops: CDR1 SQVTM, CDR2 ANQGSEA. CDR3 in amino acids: CSVDVLAVNEQFF. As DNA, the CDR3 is TGCAGCGTTGACGTACTAGCGGTTAATGAGCAGTTCTTC.

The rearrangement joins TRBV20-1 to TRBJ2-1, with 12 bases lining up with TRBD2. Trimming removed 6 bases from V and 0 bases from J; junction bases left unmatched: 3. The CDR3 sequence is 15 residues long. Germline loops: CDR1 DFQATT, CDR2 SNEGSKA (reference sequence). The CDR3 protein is CSAPGLAGSYNEQFF. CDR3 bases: TGCAGTGCCCCGGGACTAGCGGGCTCCTACAATGAGCAGTTCTTC.

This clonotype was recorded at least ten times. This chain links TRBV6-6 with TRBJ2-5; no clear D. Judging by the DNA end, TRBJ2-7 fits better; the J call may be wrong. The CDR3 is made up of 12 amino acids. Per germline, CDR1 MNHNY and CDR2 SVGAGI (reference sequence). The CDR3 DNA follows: TGTGCCAGCAGTCGCGTACTATACGAGCAGTACTTC. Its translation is CASSRVLYEQYF.

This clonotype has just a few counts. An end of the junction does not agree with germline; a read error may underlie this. The CDR3 DNA reads as TGTGCCGTCAGTGAAGGGATAGCGGGGTCGAATACGCAGTATTTT. This translates into CAVSEGIAGSNTQYF. V is TRBV10-3 and J is TRBJ2-3, with TRBD2 matching 8 bases. Germline V gives CDR1 ENHRY, CDR2 SYGVKD. This CDR3 is built from 15 residues.

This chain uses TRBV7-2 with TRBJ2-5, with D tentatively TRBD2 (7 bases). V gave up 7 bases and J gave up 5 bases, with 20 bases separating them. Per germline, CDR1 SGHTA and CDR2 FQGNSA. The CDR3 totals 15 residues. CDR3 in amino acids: CASNGFGGPGETQYF. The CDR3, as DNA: TGTGCCAGCAACGGATTCGGGGGGCCGGGGGAGACCCAGTACTTC.

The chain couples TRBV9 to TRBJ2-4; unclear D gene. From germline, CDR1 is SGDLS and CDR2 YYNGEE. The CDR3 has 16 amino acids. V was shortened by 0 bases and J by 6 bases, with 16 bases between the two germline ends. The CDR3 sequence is CASSVGEKGMRNIQYF. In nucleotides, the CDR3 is TGTGCCAGCAGCGTAGGCGAAAAGGGTATGAGAAACATTCAGTACTTC. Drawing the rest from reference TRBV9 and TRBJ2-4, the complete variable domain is DSGVTQTPKHLITATGQRVTLRCSPRSGDLSVYWYQQSLDQGLQFLIQYYNGEERAKGNILERFSAQQFPDLHSELNLSSLELGDSALYFCASSVGEKGMRNIQYFGAGTRLSVL.